The 31 T cell receptor beta chains below come from one sample, sequenced in a study of T cells in Graves' hyperthyroidism and ophthalmopathy. Template material for amplifying TCR beta CDR3 regions consisted of RNA transcripts. HTBI primers were used for first-round RT-PCR of the TCR CDR3. Each CDR3 protein is one row after TCRdb ran MiXCR on the multiplex PCR reads. The data hold about 400,000 distinct CDR3 sequences, with roughly an eighth observed a single time. What was sequenced was blood. The receptors stem from a woman aged 18-29 years with Graves' hyperthyroidism.

The table lists this clonotype with many counts. The chain couples TRBV20-1 to TRBJ2-3, with 7 bases identical to TRBD2. The length of the CDR3 is 13 residues. Losses at the gene ends were 7 bases for V and 6 bases for J; bases not matched to a gene: 10. Germline loops: CDR1 DFQATT, CDR2 SNEGSKA (reference sequence). The CDR3 loop is CSGRGEGPDTQYF. The CDR3 coding sequence is TGCAGTGGTCGGGGGGAGGGCCCGGATACGCAGTATTTT.

The rearrangement joins TRBV9 to TRBJ2-1; 7 bases align to TRBD2. Trimming at V came to 4 bases and at J to 7 bases, leaving 8 bases not matched to a gene. Germline assignment: CDR1 SGDLS and CDR2 YYNGEE. The CDR3 extends over 14 amino acids. CDR3 sequence (DNA): TGTGCCAGCAGCAGGAGCGGGGCTTTTAATGAGCAGTTCTTC. Its protein product is CASSRSGAFNEQFF.

V usage is TRBV20-1 and J usage is TRBJ2-7; 13 bases align to TRBD2. V shed 6 bases, J shed 4 bases, and the junction held 12 bases outside the gene matches. The CDR3 totals 16 residues. Germline CDR1 and CDR2: DFQATT and SNEGSKA (reference sequence). The CDR3 bases are TGCAGTGCCAACGGACTAGCGGGAGTATCCCCTTACGAGCAGTACTTC. It yields the protein CSANGLAGVSPYEQYF.

This clonotype has ten or more counts. V gene TRBV27 combines with J gene TRBJ2-1; 12 bases are a match to TRBD2. The CDR3 sequence is 16 residues long. V dropped 5 bases and J dropped 6; count of bases not matched to a gene: 8. CDR1 is MNHEY, CDR2 SMNVEV, per germline (reference sequence). The CDR3 DNA reads as TGTGCCAGCAGTCCAGAGACTAGCGGGAGTATCAATGAGCAGTTCTTC. This gives the protein CASSPETSGSINEQFF.

Ten or more counts support this clonotype. The gene calls are TRBV5-1 and TRBJ1-4; weak D call: TRBD1 (5 bases). Trimming took off 0 bases at V and 7 bases at J, with 13 bases between the two ends. This CDR3 region has 15 residues. Germline loops: CDR1 SGHRS, CDR2 YFSETQ. CDR3 DNA sequence: TGCGCCAGCAGCTTGGCCGCAGGGAGGGGTGAAAAACTGTTTTTT. Encoded protein: CASSLAAGRGEKLFF.

The sample holds a few counts of this clonotype. The chain joins TRBV4-3 to TRBJ2-7, with D possibly TRBD2 on 5 matching bases. This CDR3 comprises 17 residues. Germline values: CDR1 LGHNA, CDR2 YSLEER. Trimming left V 4 bases short and J 0 bases short, with 19 bases between. Here the CDR3 DNA reads TGCGCCAGCAGCCGGACCGTGAGCGGCTCTAGCTCCTACGAGCAGTACTTC. Protein: CASSRTVSGSSSYEQYF.

This clonotype was counted ten times or more. The V and J genes are TRBV28 and TRBJ1-2; D gene ambiguous. The CDR3 is 13 amino acids. Germline assignment: CDR1 MDHEN and CDR2 SYDVKM. V was clipped by 6 bases and J by 7 bases, with 15 bases between them. CDR3 bases: TGTGCCAGCAGCCCCATGGTAGCGGGTGGCTACACCTTC. Protein: CASSPMVAGGYTF.

This clonotype appeared many times. V and J are TRBV5-1 and TRBJ2-7, with D perhaps matching TRBD1 or TRBD2 (5 bases each). V was cut by 0 bases and J by 4 bases, with 11 bases left in between. Germline values: CDR1 SGHRS, CDR2 YFSETQ. The CDR3 spans 14 residues. CDR3 amino acids: CASSLAEGRYEQYF. As DNA, the CDR3 is TGCGCCAGCAGCTTGGCCGAGGGGCGGTACGAGCAGTACTTC.

This clonotype was detected only a few times. The rearrangement joins TRBV12-3 or TRBV12-4 to TRBJ2-1; 13 positions match TRBD2. This CDR3 spans 16 amino acids. V was clipped by 5 bases and J by 5 bases; unmatched bases: 6. CDR3 sequence: CASSRTSGSFNNEQFF. The CDR3 DNA is TGTGCCAGCAGTCGGACTAGCGGGAGTTTCAACAATGAGCAGTTCTTC.

There are many counts of this clonotype. V gene TRBV5-1 combines with J gene TRBJ2-3, with D hard to call. Trimming removed 0 bases from V and 6 bases from J, with 8 bases in between. Germline values: CDR1 SGHRS, CDR2 YFSETQ. CDR3 length equals 13 residues. This chain's CDR3 is CASSLAPRDTQYF. In nucleotides, the CDR3 is TGCGCCAGCAGCTTGGCTCCCAGGGATACGCAGTATTTT.

This clonotype occurred many times. V is TRBV3-2 and J is TRBJ2-7. TRBV3-2 is a pseudogene locus. There are 11 residues in the CDR3. In DNA, the CDR3 is TGTGCCAGCAGCCACTCCTACGAGCAGTACTTC. Protein sequence: CASSHSYEQYF.

This clonotype has a count of ten or more. CDR3 coding DNA: TGTGCCAGCGCGGAAAAGCCTAATGAGCAGTTCTTC. This gives the protein CASAEKPNEQFF. The genes are TRBV7-2 and TRBJ2-1; D gene ambiguous. CDR3 size: 12 residues. Trimming removed 8 bases from V and 7 bases from J, with 12 bases in between. The germline gives CDR1 SGHTA, CDR2 FQGNSA.

This clonotype has a count of ten or more. The V and J genes are TRBV7-9 and TRBJ2-1; D is ambiguous. V shed 2 bases and J shed 4 bases, with 6 bases lying between them. The CDR3 extends over 13 amino acids. Germline CDR1 is SEHNR and CDR2 is FQNEAQ (reference sequence). CDR3 DNA sequence: TGTGCCAGCAGCTTAATGGAATACAATGAGCAGTTCTTC. It translates to CASSLMEYNEQFF.

V usage is TRBV4-2 and J usage is TRBJ2-5; 7 bases agree with TRBD1. CDR1 LGHNA and CDR2 YNFKEQ come from the germline V gene. V shed 1 base, J shed 4 bases, and the junction held 6 bases outside the gene matches. The CDR3 spans 15 residues. CDR3 DNA sequence: TGTGCCAGCAGCCAAGTCGACAGGGTTTCAGAGACCCAGTACTTC. As protein: CASSQVDRVSETQYF.

This clonotype was seen at least ten times. This rearrangement joins TRBV28 to TRBJ2-3, with 9 bases fitting TRBD2. CDR3 length equals 14 residues. The V gene end was trimmed by 2 bases and the J gene end by 8 bases; junction bases not matched to a gene: 5. Germline V gene lookup returns CDR1 MDHEN and CDR2 SYDVKM. The DNA for the CDR3 is TGTGCCAGCAGTTTAGGCGGGAGGGTTGGTACGCAGTATTTT. This translates into CASSLGGRVGTQYF.

The chain recombines TRBV13 with TRBJ2-1; 8 bases fit TRBD2. With 6 bases clipped from V and 3 bases from J, the junction kept 10 bases outside the gene matches. Germline assignment: CDR1 PRHDT and CDR2 FYEKMQ (reference sequence). This CDR3 comprises 16 residues. The DNA of the CDR3 is TGTGCCAGCAGACTTCAGAAGCGGGAGTACTACAATGAGCAGTTCTTC. Translation: CASRLQKREYYNEQFF.

This chain connects TRBV24-1 to TRBJ2-1; D uncertain. The CDR3 spans 14 residues. Trimming left V 8 bases short and J 0 bases short, with 10 bases between. The germline V gene encodes CDR1 KGHDR and CDR2 SFDVKD. CDR3 sequence (DNA): TGTGCCACCACTGGTTGGAGCTCCTACAATGAGCAGTTCTTC. Its translation: CATTGWSSYNEQFF.

This clonotype was counted only a few times. This chain connects TRBV15 to TRBJ1-2; 8 nucleotides align to TRBD1. The CDR3 contains 14 residues. Germline V gene lookup returns CDR1 LNHNV and CDR2 YYDKDF (reference sequence). V dropped 5 bases and J dropped 4; count of bases not matched to a gene: 6. The CDR3 sequence: CATSLRTGSYGYTF. In DNA, the CDR3 is TGTGCCACCAGCCTCCGGACAGGGAGCTATGGCTACACCTTC.

This clonotype was seen many times. The rearrangement uses TRBV5-1 and TRBJ1-3; 9 bases align to TRBD1. V lost 4 bases and J lost 2; bases outside the gene matches: 7. This CDR3 comprises 16 residues. CDR1 is SGHRS and CDR2 is YFSETQ in the germline V gene. The CDR3 spells CASSIGQGKAGNTIYF. Written as DNA, the CDR3 is TGCGCCAGCAGCATAGGACAGGGGAAGGCTGGAAACACCATATATTTT.

The V and J genes are TRBV20-1 and TRBJ2-7; 8 bases agree with TRBD2. Germline CDR1 reads DFQATT; CDR2 reads SNEGSKA (reference sequence). The CDR3 is made up of 16 amino acids. After removal of 0 bases from V and 5 bases from J, the junction contained 12 bases not matched to a gene. The CDR3 reads CSARDLSGSPLDEQYF. The CDR3 coding sequence is TGCAGTGCTAGAGATCTGAGCGGGAGCCCCCTTGACGAGCAGTACTTC.

With respect to this clonotype: A much larger clone sits a single nucleotide away, making a read error possible. V is TRBV19 and J is TRBJ2-1, with 11 bases aligning to TRBD2. The DNA matches TRBJ2-7 better at its end, which makes the J call doubtful. CDR3 length equals 16 residues. The germline gives CDR1 LNHDA, CDR2 SQIVND (reference sequence). The CDR3: CASSPVSGRAPNEQYF. The CDR3, as DNA: TGTGCCAGTAGTCCCGTTAGCGGGAGGGCCCCGAATGAGCAGTACTTC.

This clonotype was detected ten times or more. V usage is TRBV12-3 or TRBV12-4 and J usage is TRBJ2-1; 12 bases fit TRBD2. J lost 12 bases, V lost 3 bases, and 6 bases had no gene match. The CDR3 runs to 14 residues. For the CDR3, the DNA is TGTGCCAGCAGTTTGGGTCTAGCGGGAGGGCCGCAGTTCTTC. Translating gives CASSLGLAGGPQFF.

The rearrangement uses TRBV7-2 and TRBJ2-5, with D possibly TRBD2 on 6 matching bases. The V end lost 5 bases, the J end lost 5 bases, and 15 bases lay between the germline ends. In germline, CDR1 is SGHTA, CDR2 FQGNSA. The CDR3 extends over 14 amino acids. The CDR3 coding sequence is TGTGCCAGCAGCCCTTTGGGGGGTAGGGAGACCCAGTACTTC. Amino acids: CASSPLGGRETQYF.

Ten or more counts support this clonotype. The rearrangement uses TRBV27 and TRBJ2-2; no firm D call. Germline V gene sequence: CDR1 MNHEY, CDR2 SMNVEV (reference sequence). The CDR3 spans 13 residues. Deletions cut 5 bases from V and 6 bases from J, with 10 bases between. The CDR3 reads CASSAQPPGELFF. The CDR3 DNA reads as TGTGCCAGCAGTGCCCAGCCGCCCGGGGAGCTGTTTTTT.

This clonotype was seen a handful of times. The V call is TRBV29-1, the J call TRBJ1-3, with D tentatively TRBD1 (5 bases). CDR3 size: 15 residues. CDR1 and CDR2 from the germline V gene are SQVTM and ANQGSEA. Deletions cut 1 base from V and 1 base from J, with 11 bases between. Here the CDR3 DNA reads TGCAGCGTTGAAGTCTCCAGGGTATCTGGAAACACCATATATTTT. This codes for CSVEVSRVSGNTIYF.

This clonotype was seen a handful of times. V usage is TRBV5-5 and J usage is TRBJ2-7; no clear D gene. Germline V gives CDR1 SGHKS, CDR2 YYEKEE (reference sequence). The CDR3 totals 14 residues. The V end lost 7 bases, the J end lost 5 bases, and 19 bases lay between the germline ends. CDR3 loop: CASFRNGVGDEQYF. CDR3 DNA sequence: TGTGCCAGCTTCAGGAATGGGGTTGGGGACGAGCAGTACTTC. Full variable domain (outside the CDR3, taken from reference TRBV5-5 and TRBJ2-7): DAGVTQSPTHLIKTRGQQVTLRCSPISGHKSVSWYQQVLGQGPQFIFQYYEKEERGRGNFPDRFSARQFPNYSSELNVNALLLGDSALYLCASFRNGVGDEQYFGPGTRLTVT.

J is TRBJ1-2 and V is TRBV5-1; 10 nucleotides match TRBD1. The CDR3 is 16 residues long. Germline CDR1 is SGHRS and CDR2 is YFSETQ. Losses at the gene ends were 1 base for V and 7 bases for J; bases not matched to a gene: 10. CDR3 DNA sequence: TGCGCCAGCAGCTTGTCCGGGACAGGGGATTGGGCTGGCTACACCTTC. Translated, it gives CASSLSGTGDWAGYTF.

This clonotype was recorded once. This sequence joins TRBV9 and TRBJ2-3, with D possibly being TRBD1 (7 bases). V was clipped by 3 bases and J by 4 bases, with 12 bases between them. Germline assignment: CDR1 SGDLS and CDR2 YYNGEE. This CDR3 is 14 amino acids long. The CDR3 nucleotides are TGTGCCAGCAGCGCCAGGGGGGCCCCAGATACGCAGTATTTT. Encoded protein: CASSARGAPDTQYF.

This clonotype has a count of ten or more. The rearrangement uses TRBV28 and TRBJ2-1, with 11 bases matching TRBD2. The ends lost 6 bases at V and 5 bases at J; junction bases unmatched: 6. Germline lookup yields CDR1 MDHEN and CDR2 SYDVKM. CDR3 size: 15 residues. The CDR3 region is CASRPTSGINNEQFF. The CDR3 DNA follows: TGTGCCAGCAGGCCGACTAGCGGGATTAACAATGAGCAGTTCTTC.

The chain has TRBV19 and TRBJ2-5; tentative D call: TRBD1 (5 bases). The CDR3 is 14 amino acids. Per the germline V gene, CDR1 is LNHDA and CDR2 is SQIVND (reference sequence). V was clipped by 3 bases and J by 2 bases, with 10 bases between them. In nucleotides, the CDR3 is TGTGCCAGTAGTATCCCAGGGTCGCAAGAGACCCAGTACTTC. Translated: CASSIPGSQETQYF. The entire variable domain, with the rest obtained from reference TRBV19 and TRBJ2-5, is as follows: DGGITQSPKYLFRKEGQNVTLSCEQNLNHDAMYWYRQDPGQGLRLIYYSQIVNDFQKGDIAEGYSVSREKKESFPLTVTSAQKNPTAFYLCASSIPGSQETQYFGPGTRLLVL.

This clonotype was found a few times. V is TRBV7-6 and J is TRBJ1-4, with D hard to call. CDR1 is SGHVS, CDR2 FNYEAQ, per germline. This CDR3 contains 16 residues. Deletions cut 0 bases from V and 8 bases from J, with 16 bases between. The CDR3 region is CASSLAGGMVQEKLFF. In DNA, the CDR3 is TGTGCCAGCAGCTTAGCGGGAGGGATGGTACAGGAAAAACTGTTTTTT.